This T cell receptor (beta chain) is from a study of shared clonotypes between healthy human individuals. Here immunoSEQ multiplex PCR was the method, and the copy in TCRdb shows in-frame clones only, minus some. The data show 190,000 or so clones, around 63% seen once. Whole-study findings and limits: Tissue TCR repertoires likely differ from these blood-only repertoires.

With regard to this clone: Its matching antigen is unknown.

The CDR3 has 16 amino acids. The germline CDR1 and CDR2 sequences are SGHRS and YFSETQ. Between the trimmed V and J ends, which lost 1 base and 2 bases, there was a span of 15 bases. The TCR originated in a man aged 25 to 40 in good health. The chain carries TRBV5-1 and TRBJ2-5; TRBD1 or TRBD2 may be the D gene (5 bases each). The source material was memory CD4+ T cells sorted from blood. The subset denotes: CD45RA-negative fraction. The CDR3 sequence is CASSLPPRERQETQYF. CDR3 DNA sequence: TGCGCCAGCAGCTTGCCCCCCAGGGAGAGGCAAGAGACCCAGTACTTC.